A selection of T cell receptor beta chains follows, all from one sample in a study of T cells in Graves' hyperthyroidism and ophthalmopathy. TCRdb reprocessed the multiplex PCR reads with MiXCR, giving one entry per CDR3 protein. The data hold a few hundred thousand distinct CDR3 sequences, with approximately 13% observed a single time. The source material was blood. These receptors were collected from a man younger than 45 with Graves' hyperthyroidism that later progressed to Graves' ophthalmopathy. Each CDR3 is given with its conserved first and last residue. Fields, in order: CDR3 length, D gene, J gene, clone size, V gene, CDR3 protein, CDR3 DNA. A D gene is named only where the DNA matches it firmly. Expanded clones are given a class, and other clones once, few, many or no size at all.

CDR3 length: 12
D gene: -
J gene: TRBJ2-2
clone size: -
V gene: TRBV29-1
CDR3 protein: CSVNRNTGELFF
CDR3 DNA: TGCAGCGTCAACAGGAACACCGGGGAGCTGTTTTTT

CDR3 length: 16
D gene: -
J gene: TRBJ1-5
clone size: few
V gene: TRBV4-1
CDR3 protein: CASSQDSGVGNQPQHF
CDR3 DNA: TGCGCCAGCAGCCAAGATTCCGGGGTCGGCAATCAGCCCCAGCATTTT

CDR3 length: 17
D gene: TRBD1
J gene: TRBJ2-3
clone size: few
V gene: TRBV28
CDR3 protein: CASSFVYGTGSGDTQYF
CDR3 DNA: TGTGCCAGCAGTTTCGTCTACGGGACAGGGTCGGGAGATACGCAGTATTTT

CDR3 length: 15
D gene: -
J gene: TRBJ2-7
clone size: many
V gene: TRBV11-2
CDR3 protein: CASSLGQTSSYEQYF
CDR3 DNA: TGTGCCAGCAGCTTAGGACAGACCTCCTCCTACGAGCAGTACTTC

CDR3 length: 14
D gene: -
J gene: TRBJ2-5
clone size: -
V gene: TRBV3-1
CDR3 protein: CASSPKTSQETQYF
CDR3 DNA: TGTGCCAGCAGCCCAAAGACTAGCCAAGAGACCCAGTACTTC

CDR3 length: 14
D gene: -
J gene: TRBJ2-3
clone size: few
V gene: TRBV10-3
CDR3 protein: CAISEGLHTDTQYF
CDR3 DNA: TGTGCCATCAGTGAGGGACTACACACAGATACGCAGTATTTT

CDR3 length: 14
D gene: -
J gene: TRBJ2-5
clone size: few
V gene: TRBV9
CDR3 protein: CASSVGQGQETQYF
CDR3 DNA: TGTGCCAGCAGCGTAGGCCAGGGGCAAGAGACCCAGTACTTC

CDR3 length: 13
D gene: TRBD2
J gene: TRBJ2-1
clone size: many
V gene: TRBV14
CDR3 protein: CASSHRGGNEQFF
CDR3 DNA: TGTGCCAGCAGCCACCGGGGGGGCAATGAGCAGTTCTTC

CDR3 length: 14
D gene: TRBD1
J gene: TRBJ2-7
clone size: -
V gene: TRBV27
CDR3 protein: CASSGTGGPFEQYF
CDR3 DNA: TGTGCCAGCAGTGGAACAGGGGGCCCCTTCGAGCAGTACTTC

CDR3 length: 16
D gene: -
J gene: TRBJ2-7
clone size: many
V gene: TRBV5-1
CDR3 protein: CASSFLGQGGVYEQYF
CDR3 DNA: TGCGCCAGCAGCTTTCTTGGGCAGGGTGGCGTCTACGAGCAGTACTTC

CDR3 length: 14
D gene: -
J gene: TRBJ1-5
clone size: -
V gene: TRBV4-1
CDR3 protein: CASSRIQDNQPQHF
CDR3 DNA: TGCGCCAGCAGCCGGATCCAGGATAATCAGCCCCAGCATTTT

CDR3 length: 15
D gene: -
J gene: TRBJ1-5
clone size: many
V gene: TRBV6-5
CDR3 protein: CASSYSAVSNQPQHF
CDR3 DNA: TGTGCCAGCAGTTACTCGGCTGTTAGCAATCAGCCCCAGCATTTT

CDR3 length: 13
D gene: -
J gene: TRBJ1-5
clone size: -
V gene: TRBV20-1
CDR3 protein: CSARDWGNQPQHF
CDR3 DNA: TGCAGTGCTAGAGATTGGGGGAATCAGCCCCAGCATTTT

CDR3 length: 13
D gene: -
J gene: TRBJ2-3
clone size: few
V gene: TRBV10-3
CDR3 protein: CAFQGLSTDTQYF
CDR3 DNA: TGTGCCTTCCAGGGCCTTAGCACAGATACGCAGTATTTT

CDR3 length: 11
D gene: -
J gene: TRBJ2-5
clone size: many
V gene: TRBV30
CDR3 protein: CAWSHGETQYF
CDR3 DNA: TGTGCCTGGAGTCACGGGGAGACCCAGTACTTC

CDR3 length: 14
D gene: -
J gene: TRBJ2-5
clone size: many
V gene: TRBV24-1
CDR3 protein: CATSDGDGKETQYF
CDR3 DNA: TGTGCCACCAGTGATGGGGACGGAAAAGAGACCCAGTACTTC

CDR3 length: 14
D gene: -
J gene: TRBJ1-5
clone size: many
V gene: TRBV6-2/TRBV6-3
CDR3 protein: CASSYVGVNQPQHF
CDR3 DNA: TGTGCCAGCAGTTATGTCGGGGTCAATCAGCCCCAGCATTTT

CDR3 length: 15
D gene: TRBD2
J gene: TRBJ2-1
clone size: -
V gene: TRBV7-9
CDR3 protein: CASSSTSGEYNEQFF
CDR3 DNA: TGTGCCAGCAGCTCGACTAGCGGGGAGTACAATGAGCAGTTCTTC

CDR3 length: 14
D gene: -
J gene: TRBJ2-5
clone size: many
V gene: TRBV3-1
CDR3 protein: CASSPRLLGKTQYF
CDR3 DNA: TGTGCCAGCAGCCCCCGGCTACTTGGGAAGACCCAGTACTTC

CDR3 length: 15
D gene: TRBD2
J gene: TRBJ2-7
clone size: many
V gene: TRBV6-1
CDR3 protein: CASSDSTSGVYEQYF
CDR3 DNA: TGTGCCAGCAGTGATTCTACTAGCGGGGTCTACGAGCAGTACTTC

CDR3 length: 16
D gene: TRBD2
J gene: TRBJ2-1
clone size: many
V gene: TRBV18
CDR3 protein: CASSPVASGGNNEQFF
CDR3 DNA: TGTGCCAGCTCACCAGTGGCTAGCGGGGGAAACAATGAGCAGTTCTTC

CDR3 length: 17
D gene: TRBD2
J gene: TRBJ2-4
clone size: -
V gene: TRBV6-2/TRBV6-3
CDR3 protein: CASSYLGGGAGKNIQYF
CDR3 DNA: TGTGCCAGCAGTTACCTCGGGGGGGGCGCGGGCAAAAACATTCAGTACTTC

CDR3 length: 17
D gene: TRBD1
J gene: TRBJ1-3
clone size: -
V gene: TRBV4-2
CDR3 protein: CASSQDLTGVEGNTVYF
CDR3 DNA: TGTGCCAGCAGCCAAGATCTGACAGGGGTGGAGGGAAACACCGTATATTTT

CDR3 length: 11
D gene: -
J gene: TRBJ2-3
clone size: many
V gene: TRBV27
CDR3 protein: CASSVLDTQYF
CDR3 DNA: TGTGCCAGCAGCGTCTTAGATACGCAGTATTTT

CDR3 length: 14
D gene: -
J gene: TRBJ1-5
clone size: many
V gene: TRBV20-1
CDR3 protein: CSASRGFSNQPQHF
CDR3 DNA: TGCAGTGCAAGCAGGGGATTCAGCAATCAGCCCCAGCATTTT

CDR3 length: 15
D gene: -
J gene: TRBJ2-3
clone size: many
V gene: TRBV7-9
CDR3 protein: CASSSTRDGADTQYF
CDR3 DNA: TGTGCCAGCAGCTCGACTAGGGATGGCGCAGATACGCAGTATTTT

CDR3 length: 14
D gene: TRBD1
J gene: TRBJ2-5
clone size: -
V gene: TRBV24-1
CDR3 protein: CASSRTGGAETQYF
CDR3 DNA: TGTGCCAGTTCTCGGACAGGGGGCGCGGAGACCCAGTACTTC

CDR3 length: 14
D gene: -
J gene: TRBJ2-4
clone size: few
V gene: TRBV6-1
CDR3 protein: CASRPPLTENIQYF
CDR3 DNA: TGTGCCAGCAGACCCCCCCTCACAGAAAACATTCAGTACTTC

CDR3 length: 15
D gene: TRBD2
J gene: TRBJ2-1
clone size: -
V gene: TRBV9
CDR3 protein: CASSVIRGGYNEQFF
CDR3 DNA: TGTGCCAGCAGCGTGATCCGGGGGGGTTACAATGAGCAGTTCTTC

CDR3 length: 19
D gene: -
J gene: TRBJ1-1
clone size: few
V gene: TRBV5-6
CDR3 protein: CASSRGGRGLEVPFTEAFF
CDR3 DNA: TGTGCCAGCAGCCGCGGCGGGAGAGGGCTGGAAGTGCCATTTACTGAAGCTTTCTTT

CDR3 length: 15
D gene: -
J gene: TRBJ2-3
clone size: -
V gene: TRBV24-1
CDR3 protein: CATSDTGTFTDTQYF
CDR3 DNA: TGTGCCACCAGTGATACCGGGACATTCACAGATACGCAGTATTTT

CDR3 length: 14
D gene: -
J gene: TRBJ2-7
clone size: -
V gene: TRBV12-3/TRBV12-4
CDR3 protein: CASSLQGTLYEQYF
CDR3 DNA: TGTGCCAGCAGTTTACAGGGGACCCTCTACGAGCAGTACTTC

CDR3 length: 13
D gene: -
J gene: TRBJ1-4
clone size: -
V gene: TRBV6-1
CDR3 protein: CASSPRPWEKLFF
CDR3 DNA: TGTGCCAGCAGCCCCCGTCCTTGGGAAAAACTGTTTTTT

CDR3 length: 13
D gene: TRBD2
J gene: TRBJ2-5
clone size: few
V gene: TRBV6-1
CDR3 protein: CASKAGGEETQYF
CDR3 DNA: TGTGCCAGCAAAGCGGGGGGGGAGGAGACCCAGTACTTC

CDR3 length: 14
D gene: -
J gene: TRBJ2-1
clone size: many
V gene: TRBV11-3
CDR3 protein: CASSPRDIYNEQFF
CDR3 DNA: TGTGCCAGCAGCCCCCGGGACATCTACAATGAGCAGTTCTTC

CDR3 length: 15
D gene: -
J gene: TRBJ1-1
clone size: few
V gene: TRBV4-1
CDR3 protein: CASSQETRLETDAFF
CDR3 DNA: TGCGCCAGCAGCCAAGAAACCCGGCTGGAGACTGACGCTTTCTTT

CDR3 length: 14
D gene: -
J gene: TRBJ2-3
clone size: -
V gene: TRBV5-6
CDR3 protein: CASSLVRGADTQYF
CDR3 DNA: TGTGCCAGCAGCTTGGTAAGGGGTGCAGATACGCAGTATTTT

CDR3 length: 12
D gene: -
J gene: TRBJ2-1
clone size: -
V gene: TRBV20-1
CDR3 protein: CSARVPGYEQFF
CDR3 DNA: TGCAGTGCTAGGGTTCCAGGGTATGAGCAGTTCTTC

CDR3 length: 14
D gene: -
J gene: TRBJ2-2
clone size: many
V gene: TRBV5-1
CDR3 protein: CASSSAGTTGELFF
CDR3 DNA: TGCGCCAGCAGCTCGGCCGGGACAACTGGGGAGCTGTTTTTT

CDR3 length: 13
D gene: -
J gene: TRBJ2-7
clone size: many
V gene: TRBV28
CDR3 protein: CASSYPGGDEQYF
CDR3 DNA: TGTGCCAGCAGCTACCCAGGAGGGGACGAGCAGTACTTC

CDR3 length: 13
D gene: -
J gene: TRBJ1-5
clone size: many
V gene: TRBV29-1
CDR3 protein: CSVEEGGGQPQHF
CDR3 DNA: TGCAGCGTTGAGGAGGGAGGGGGTCAGCCCCAGCATTTT

CDR3 length: 18
D gene: TRBD1
J gene: TRBJ1-5
clone size: many
V gene: TRBV15
CDR3 protein: CATSRDGGQGASNQPQHF
CDR3 DNA: TGTGCCACCAGCAGAGATGGGGGACAGGGGGCGAGCAATCAGCCCCAGCATTTT

CDR3 length: 13
D gene: -
J gene: TRBJ1-2
clone size: few
V gene: TRBV20-1
CDR3 protein: CSAPRLQGTGYTF
CDR3 DNA: TGCAGTGCACCTCGACTGCAGGGAACTGGCTACACCTTC

CDR3 length: 14
D gene: TRBD1
J gene: TRBJ2-7
clone size: many
V gene: TRBV6-5
CDR3 protein: CASSYGDREYEQYF
CDR3 DNA: TGTGCCAGCAGTTATGGGGACAGGGAATACGAGCAGTACTTC